This T cell receptor (beta chain) was recovered during a study of identical twins. General study points: Twins shared out-of-frame alpha sequences with excess low generation probability.

This clonotype has only a few counts. The antigen is unknown. Unique molecular identifiers were present on the cDNA, and a universal primer site came from template switching. TCRdb re-called the 5' RACE reads through MiXCR, storing one row per CDR3 protein. The profile shows 470,000 or so distinct CDR3 sequences, roughly a quarter of them singletons. CDR3 length equals 14 residues. V dropped 4 bases and J dropped 0 bases, with 13 bases sitting between them. CDR1 DFQATT and CDR2 SNEGSKA come from the germline V gene (reference sequence). A further study also used this sample, focusing on T cells expressing NK-cell markers. That paper states: TCR beta repertoires came from sorted CD3+CD56+NKG2C+, CD3+CD56+NKG2C- and CD3+CD56-NKG2C+ T cells. Top CD8+ clonotypes included the dominant CD3+CD56+NKG2C+ clonotypes in 5 or 6 donors.

The genes are TRBV20-1 and TRBJ2-7; a weak D match, TRBD1 (6 bases). The source is a woman aged 18-29 years in good health. Input material: CD4+ T cells sorted from blood. This CDR3 is CSAISADSSYEQYF. CDR3 coding DNA: TGCAGTGCTATATCCGCGGACAGCTCCTACGAGCAGTACTTC.